This entry is about one TCR beta chain. Its antigen is still unknown. The data derive from a study of cytomegalovirus exposure and HLA in healthy donors. General study points: With further analysis later on, most CMV-associated TCR beta chains appeared HLA-restricted. Among immune exposure information, only CMV serostatus was available. A later analysis linked a missense DCLRE1C variant to TCR beta V- and J-gene trimming.

PCR used 60 Vbeta primers and 13 Jbeta primers. Profiling relied on immunoSEQ multiplex PCR, and the TCRdb table lists in-frame clones only, not all of them. This sample has 150,000 or so clones, with about 80% found just once. Sequencing was carried out using PBMCs. The receptor's source is a man aged 35-49 years in good health and CMV-seropositive.

Here the CDR3 reads CASSSGLVMSREQYF. The CDR3 DNA follows: TGTGCCAGCAGTTCAGGACTAGTCATGTCTCGGGAGCAGTACTTC. The rearrangement links TRBV27 to TRBJ2-7, with TRBD2 matching over 7 bases. Per germline, CDR1 MNHEY and CDR2 SMNVEV (reference sequence). V trimming: 4 bases; J trimming: 7 bases; junction bases outside the gene matches: 13. The CDR3 contains 15 residues.